This T cell receptor (beta chain) was recorded in a study of blood T cell repertoires in COVID-19. Trimming removed 3 bases at V and 2 bases at J, with 14 bases between. This CDR3 comprises 15 residues. CDR1 ENHRY and CDR2 SYGVKD come from the germline V gene. Only in-frame clones appear in the TCRdb table, and some are missing; sequencing was by immunoSEQ multiplex PCR. The data hold hundreds of thousands of clones, with about 88% observed a single time. The sequence derives from a human donor in a cohort sampled during active COVID-19. The chain couples TRBV10-3 to TRBJ2-7, with D possibly TRBD1 on 6 matching bases. The sample taken for sequencing was peripheral blood. The CDR3 sequence: CAISDLGAGPYEQYF. Here the CDR3 DNA reads TGTGCCATCAGTGATTTGGGGGCAGGGCCCTACGAGCAGTACTTC.